This TCR beta chain appears in the sequencing data of a study of blood T cell repertoires in COVID-19. Whole-study context: Researchers got acute and convalescent COVID-19 samples from the United States, Italy and Spain. PBMCs, B-cell-depleted T cells, or T cells were the source of the cDNA or gDNA that made up the material.

Clones were sequenced by immunoSEQ multiplex PCR, and TCRdb holds only the in-frame ones, with some missing. There are around 140,000 clones in the sample; roughly 79% occur only once, and 7% to 10% lies in the top ten. The CDR3 runs to 13 residues. With 7 bases removed from V and 5 bases from J, the gap between germline ends came to 15 bases. The sample taken for sequencing was peripheral blood. The J gene is TRBJ2-7, the V gene TRBV12-3 or TRBV12-4; tentatively, D is TRBD1 (6 bases). This receptor was obtained from a human donor in a cohort sampled during active COVID-19. The CDR3 nucleotides read TGTGCCAGCAATTCACCACAGGGACACGAGCAGTACTTC. Translated: CASNSPQGHEQYF.